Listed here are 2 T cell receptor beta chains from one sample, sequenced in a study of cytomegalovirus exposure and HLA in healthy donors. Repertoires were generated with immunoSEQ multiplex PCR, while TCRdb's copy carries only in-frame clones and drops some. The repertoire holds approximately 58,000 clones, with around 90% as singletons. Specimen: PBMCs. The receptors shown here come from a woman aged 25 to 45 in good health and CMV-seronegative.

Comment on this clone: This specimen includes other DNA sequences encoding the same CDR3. This chain's CDR3 is CASSLGQGDEAFF. The CDR3 DNA reads as TGCGCCAGCAGCTTGGGCCAGGGGGATGAAGCTTTCTTT. The chain links TRBV5-1 to TRBJ1-1; 7 bases match TRBD1. The V and J ends lost 0 bases and 7 bases, in that order; junction bases with no gene match: 3. This CDR3 spans 13 amino acids. Germline CDR1 reads SGHRS; CDR2 reads YFSETQ.

The CDR3 bases are TGTGCCAGTATAACAGGGGGCAATCAGCCCCAGCATTTT. Protein: CASITGGNQPQHF. The chain couples TRBV28 to TRBJ1-5; 7 bases fit TRBD1. The CDR3 runs to 13 residues. Per germline, CDR1 MDHEN and CDR2 SYDVKM. The V and J ends lost 9 bases and 2 bases, in that order; junction bases with no gene match: 4.